This entry features one TCR beta chain sequence. TCRdb's table, derived via immunoSEQ multiplex PCR, lists solely in-frame clones and lacks some. The sample comprises approximately 260,000 clones, around 90% of which are singletons, and more than 5% rests with the top ten. The data belong to a study of blood T cell repertoires in COVID-19. CDR3 size: 15 residues. Germline CDR1 reads MGHRA; CDR2 reads YSYEKL. V lost 6 bases and J lost 2; bases outside the gene matches: 7. This rearrangement joins TRBV4-1 to TRBJ1-2, with 9 bases matching TRBD1. This TCR derives from a woman aged 25 to 39 with acute COVID-19. Sequenced: PBMCs or T cells enriched from blood (not recorded which). CDR3 sequence reads: CASRNPGQGNYGYTF. The CDR3 nucleotides read TGCGCCAGCAGGAACCCGGGACAGGGAAACTATGGCTACACCTTC.